Listed here are 17 T cell receptor beta chains from one sample, sequenced in a study of blood T cell repertoires in COVID-19. Method: immunoSEQ multiplex PCR; TCRdb's copy keeps in-frame clones and lacks some. This sample has around 130,000 clones, with roughly 90% found just once. Sequences were obtained from peripheral blood. These TCRs come from a man aged 65-85 years with active COVID-19.

The chain links TRBV28 to TRBJ2-7; TRBD1 matches at 8 bases. The CDR3 is 15 residues long. Germline V gene lookup returns CDR1 MDHEN and CDR2 SYDVKM. The V gene end was trimmed by 5 bases and the J gene end by 0 bases; junction bases not matched to a gene: 6. The CDR3 nucleotides are TGTGCCAGCAGTCCAAGACAGGGGAGCTCCTACGAGCAGTACTTC. This gives the protein CASSPRQGSSYEQYF.

This clone was seen only a few times. This chain joins TRBV6-1 and TRBJ2-7, with 8 bases lining up with TRBD1. CDR1 and CDR2 (germline): MNHNS, SASEGT. Unmatched junction bases numbered 8, after V lost 3 bases and J lost 7 bases. This CDR3 region has 14 residues. DNA of the CDR3: TGTGCCAGCAGTGAGATGCAGGGGGCTTGGGAGCAGTACTTC. It translates to CASSEMQGAWEQYF.

The chain recombines TRBV3-1 (or the pseudogene TRBV3-2) with TRBJ2-2; D gene uncertain. The V and J ends lost 1 base and 4 bases respectively, with 7 bases between them. This CDR3 is 14 amino acids long. The germline CDR1 and CDR2 sequences are LGHDT and YNNKEL (reference sequence). This CDR3 is CASSQGLLTGELFF. CDR3 bases: TGTGCCAGCAGCCAAGGACTCCTCACCGGGGAGCTGTTTTTT.

This chain connects TRBV18 to TRBJ2-2, with TRBD1 matching over 9 bases. The CDR3 length is 15 residues. Germline loops: CDR1 KGHSH, CDR2 LQKENI. Trimming cost V 3 bases and J 6 bases; bases outside gene matches: 5. CDR3 bases: TGTGCCAGCTCACCCAGGACAGGGGAGGCCGGGGAGCTGTTTTTT. Protein: CASSPRTGEAGELFF.

V and J are TRBV6-2 or TRBV6-3 and TRBJ1-1, with 9 bases that match TRBD1. J gave up 1 base and V 7 bases, and 10 bases lay outside the gene matches. The CDR3 covers 16 residues. The germline gives CDR1 MNHEY, CDR2 SVGEGT. As DNA, the CDR3 is TGTGCCAGCACCCCTACAGGGGGCAAAGGGAACACTGAAGCTTTCTTT. It codes for CASTPTGGKGNTEAFF.

The J gene is TRBJ2-5, the V gene TRBV6-4; TRBD1 matches 7 bases. The CDR3 has 16 residues. Trimming removed 10 bases from V and 1 base from J; junction bases left unmatched: 15. Per the germline V gene, CDR1 is MRHNA and CDR2 is SNTAGT. CDR3 DNA sequence: TGTGCCACCCTAAGTCGACAGGGAGAGTTCCAAGAGACCCAGTACTTC. Amino acids: CATLSRQGEFQETQYF.

The chain carries TRBV4-1 and TRBJ1-4; 7 bases map to TRBD1. CDR3 length: 17 amino acids. V gave up 1 base and J gave up 0 bases; unmatched junction bases: 5. Looked up from germline, CDR1 is MGHRA and CDR2 is YSYEKL. DNA of the CDR3: TGCGCCAGCAGCCAAGCGGGACAGATTGCAACTAATGAAAAACTGTTTTTT. It yields the protein CASSQAGQIATNEKLFF.

V gene TRBV2 combines with J gene TRBJ2-7, with 7 bases that match TRBD2. The V segment lost 6 bases and the J segment 0 bases; nucleotides outside the gene matches: 5. The CDR3 has 14 residues. CDR1 is SNHLY and CDR2 is FYNNEI in the germline V gene. The CDR3 protein is CASRSRGDSYEQYF. CDR3 nucleotides: TGTGCCAGCAGGAGTCGGGGGGACTCCTACGAGCAGTACTTC.

The table lists this clone with a count of one. The genes are TRBV5-1 and TRBJ1-1; TRBD1 matches 9 bases. Per the germline V gene, CDR1 is SGHRS and CDR2 is YFSETQ. V lost 3 bases, J lost 5 bases, and 11 bases stayed unmatched. The CDR3 has 16 amino acids. The CDR3 bases are TGCGCCAGCAGCTCCATGGCCCTGACAGGGGGTACTGAAGCTTTCTTT. Its protein product is CASSSMALTGGTEAFF.

The V gene is TRBV10-3, the J gene TRBJ2-1, with a possible D match to TRBD1 (6 bases). The germline gives CDR1 ENHRY, CDR2 SYGVKD. This CDR3 comprises 13 residues. Trimming removed 0 bases from V and 9 bases from J, with 9 bases in between. In DNA, the CDR3 is TGTGCCATCAGTGAGTCCCAGGGGCCTGAGCAGTTCTTC. Amino acids: CAISESQGPEQFF.

The chain links TRBV28 to TRBJ2-1; D not certain. CDR3 length: 17 amino acids. The germline V and J ends were trimmed by 3 bases and 0 bases, with 15 bases remaining between them. Germline CDR1 MDHEN, CDR2 SYDVKM. Here the CDR3 DNA reads TGTGCCAGCAGTTTTGGTCTGGGCATAGGCTCCTACAATGAGCAGTTCTTC. As protein: CASSFGLGIGSYNEQFF.

This clone was recorded a few times. The genes are TRBV12-5 and TRBJ2-3; 9 nucleotides line up with TRBD2. V lost 8 bases and J lost 4; bases outside the gene matches: 4. The germline CDR1 and CDR2 sequences are LGHNT and FRNRAP. This CDR3 has 13 residues. CDR3 nucleotides: TGTGCTAGTTCGGCTAGCGGGGCAGATACGCAGTATTTT. Amino acids: CASSASGADTQYF.

As for this clone: Other DNA sequences from this sample encode an identical CDR3 as well. The V gene is TRBV20-1, the J gene TRBJ2-1; tentatively, D is TRBD1 (6 bases). Looked up from germline, CDR1 is DFQATT and CDR2 is SNEGSKA (reference sequence). The CDR3 extends over 11 amino acids. Deletions cut 5 bases from V and 6 bases from J, with 8 bases between. CDR3 loop: CSAVQGNEQFF. The CDR3 DNA reads TGCAGTGCTGTACAGGGCAATGAGCAGTTCTTC.

The V call is TRBV9, the J call TRBJ1-1; possible D gene TRBD1, 6 bases. Looked up from germline, CDR1 is SGDLS and CDR2 is YYNGEE. The CDR3 totals 14 residues. The V end lost 0 bases, the J end lost 5 bases, and 11 bases lay between the germline ends. The CDR3 reads CASSVGTGWTEAFF. The DNA of the CDR3 is TGTGCCAGCAGCGTAGGAACAGGGTGGACTGAAGCTTTCTTT.

The V call is TRBV29-1, the J call TRBJ2-1; 7 bases map to TRBD1. With V trimmed by 5 bases and J by 6 bases, 4 bases remained unmatched. The germline V gene has CDR1 SQVTM and CDR2 ANQGSEA. The CDR3 contains 12 residues. The CDR3 DNA reads as TGCAGCGTTCGGGGACAGCTCAATGAGCAGTTCTTC. Amino acids: CSVRGQLNEQFF.

This clone has a single count. The V call is TRBV2, the J call TRBJ1-6, with 10 bases that match TRBD1. The CDR3 is made up of 16 amino acids. Germline-derived CDR1 and CDR2 are SNHLY and FYNNEI. Trimming took 0 bases from V and 7 from J; bases not matched to a gene: 3. CDR3 DNA sequence: TGTGCCAGCAGTGAAGCCCGGGGACAGGGGAATTCACCCCTCCACTTT. Protein sequence: CASSEARGQGNSPLHF.

The chain links TRBV19 to TRBJ2-5, with 14 bases lining up with TRBD2. The CDR3 runs to 16 residues. J gave up 5 bases and V 6 bases, and 8 bases lay outside the gene matches. Germline lookup yields CDR1 LNHDA and CDR2 SQIVND (reference sequence). The CDR3 spells CASSRLAGGPGETQYF. Written as DNA, the CDR3 is TGTGCCAGTAGCCGACTAGCGGGAGGGCCTGGGGAGACCCAGTACTTC.